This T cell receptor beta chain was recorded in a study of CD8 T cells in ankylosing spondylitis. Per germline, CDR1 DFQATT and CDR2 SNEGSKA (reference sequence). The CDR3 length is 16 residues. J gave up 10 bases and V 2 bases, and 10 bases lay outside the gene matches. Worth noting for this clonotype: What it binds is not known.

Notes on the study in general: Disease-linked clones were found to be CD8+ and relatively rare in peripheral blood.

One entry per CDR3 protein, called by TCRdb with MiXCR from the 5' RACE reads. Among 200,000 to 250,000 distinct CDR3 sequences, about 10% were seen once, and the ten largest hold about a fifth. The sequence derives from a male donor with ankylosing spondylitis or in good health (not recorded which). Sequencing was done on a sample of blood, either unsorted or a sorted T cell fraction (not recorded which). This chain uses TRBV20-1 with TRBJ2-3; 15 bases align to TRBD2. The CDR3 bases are TGCAGTGCTAGAACCGGGACTAGCGGGGGGCCGGCCGCGCAGTATTTT. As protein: CSARTGTSGGPAAQYF.